The next 5 T cell receptor beta chains were all read from a single sample in a study of technical replicates of blood from a handful of donors (dated by TCRdb to between 2016 and 2019). Libraries were prepared through the immunoSEQ multiplex PCR assay. The source is immuneACCESS, and TCRdb retained only in-frame sequences with V and J called. Part of the clones is not carried over; for the studies checked, unresolved V genes explain less than half of this, and the remainder is unexplained. This sample gives 60,000 to 80,000 clones in total; roughly 86% of them show up just once. 4.8% of the sample belongs to the ten largest clones. Sequencing used PBMCs. These TCRs come from a human donor in good health. Some clones in this sample may be carry-over from other donors' samples.

This clone has a handful of counts. The CDR3 nucleotides read TGTGCCAGCAGCCGGGACAGGGGTCACTATGGCTACACCTTC. The encoded protein is CASSRDRGHYGYTF. This rearrangement joins TRBV7-2 to TRBJ1-2; 10 nucleotides align to TRBD1. Germline V gene sequence: CDR1 SGHTA, CDR2 FQGNSA. V shed 5 bases and J 3 bases; nucleotides not matched to a gene: 3. CDR3 length equals 14 residues.

The chain joins TRBV6-1 to TRBJ1-2; D is perhaps TRBD1 (5 bases). This CDR3 has 14 amino acids. From germline, CDR1 is MNHNS and CDR2 SASEGT. Between the trimmed V and J ends, which lost 1 base and 8 bases, there was a span of 14 bases. CDR3 in DNA: TGTGCCAGCAGTGAAGGGACGGGGGGAAGGGGCTACACCTTC. It specifies CASSEGTGGRGYTF.

CDR3 in amino acids: CASSSGTSTYNEQFF. CDR3 nucleotides: TGTGCCAGCAGCTCCGGGACTAGCACATACAATGAGCAGTTCTTC. The V call is TRBV11-1, the J call TRBJ2-1; 9 bases are shared with TRBD2. J was trimmed by 4 bases and V by 4 bases; bases with no gene match: 5. Germline values: CDR1 SGHAT, CDR2 FQDESV (reference sequence). This CDR3 is built from 15 residues. Together with reference TRBV11-1 and TRBJ2-1, the CDR3 gives the full variable domain: EAEVAQSPRYKITEKSQAVAFWCDPISGHATLYWYRQILGQGPELLVQFQDESVVDDSQLPKDRFSAERLKGVDSTLKIQPAELGDSAMYLCASSSGTSTYNEQFFGPGTRLTVL.

V and J are TRBV6-1 and TRBJ1-2; no definite D call. There are 14 residues in the CDR3. The germline gives CDR1 MNHNS, CDR2 SASEGT. V gave up 4 bases and J gave up 0 bases, with 9 bases separating them. The CDR3 DNA reads TGTGCCAGCAGTGGCCCGGGATCTAACTATGGCTACACCTTC. Translating it yields CASSGPGSNYGYTF.

The rearrangement links TRBV7-3 to TRBJ2-5; 8 positions match TRBD2. V trimming: 1 base; J trimming: 6 bases; junction bases outside the gene matches: 7. Per the germline V gene, CDR1 is SGHTA and CDR2 is FQGTGA. The CDR3 length is 15 residues. The CDR3 spells CASSLMAGGFQTQYF. The CDR3 region has the DNA TGTGCCAGCAGCTTAATGGCGGGAGGTTTCCAGACCCAGTACTTC.